Sequencing of this T cell receptor beta chain was carried out in a study of control samples from healthy donors and cancer patients. Sequencing was performed with immunoSEQ multiplex PCR; in TCRdb, only in-frame clones are kept and a portion is missing. Of over 150,000 clones in the sample, around 92% were seen once. CDR3 length equals 15 residues. Germline V gene sequence: CDR1 SGHDT, CDR2 YYEEEE. Deletions cut 0 bases from V and 0 bases from J, with 7 bases between. The gene calls are TRBV5-6 and TRBJ1-5; D unclear. The receptor comes from a woman between 35 and 50 years old in good health. The sequenced material came from blood. The CDR3 DNA reads TGTGCCAGCAGCTTGGGGCAGAGTAGCAATCAGCCCCAGCATTTT. Translating it yields CASSLGQSSNQPQHF.